The next 22 T cell receptor beta chains were all read from a single sample in a study of T cell repertoires in cytomegalovirus infection. MiXCR, run by TCRdb on the reads, gives a single entry per CDR3 protein. The sample includes fewer than 200,000 distinct CDR3 sequences, about 21% seen only once; the top ten take 2.5% to 3%. Sequencing input: PBMCs. These receptors were obtained from a human donor in good health (CMV status not recorded). Some clones in this sample may be carry-over from other donors' samples.

The chain has TRBV5-6 and TRBJ1-2; 11 bases are shared with TRBD1. The trim removed 3 bases at V and 12 bases at J, leaving 7 bases unmatched. This CDR3 contains 13 residues. Per the germline V gene, CDR1 is SGHDT and CDR2 is YYEEEE. In nucleotides, the CDR3 is TGTGCCAGCAGCTACGGGACAGGGGGAAGTGACACCTTC. Its protein is CASSYGTGGSDTF.

This clonotype was seen only once. The chain joins TRBV5-1 to TRBJ2-7; D gene ambiguous. Germline CDR1 is SGHRS and CDR2 is YFSETQ. V shed 1 base and J shed 5 bases, with 10 bases lying between them. The CDR3 length is 13 residues. The CDR3 sequence: CASSLRPNNEQYF. Here the CDR3 DNA reads TGCGCCAGCAGCTTGAGGCCGAATAACGAGCAGTACTTC.

The chain recombines TRBV10-3 with TRBJ2-2, with TRBD2 as a possible D gene (5 bases). From germline, CDR1 is ENHRY and CDR2 SYGVKD. V dropped 3 bases and J dropped 6 bases, with 11 bases sitting between them. The CDR3 runs to 14 residues. CDR3 coding DNA: TGTGCCATCAGTGAAGCTAGCCGGCCCGGGGAGCTGTTTTTT. This translates into CAISEASRPGELFF.

The chain uses TRBV6-1 and TRBJ2-1, with a possible D match to TRBD2 (5 bases). Germline V gene sequence: CDR1 MNHNS, CDR2 SASEGT. CDR3 size: 12 residues. Trimming removed 7 bases at V and 5 bases at J, with 9 bases between. The CDR3 DNA follows: TGTGCCAGCACCGGGGTCAACAATGAGCAGTTCTTC. It translates to CASTGVNNEQFF.

The table lists this clonotype with a count of one. Given a much more abundant clone one base away, this may be a read error. This chain links TRBV2 with TRBJ1-2; D remains unclear. Germline values: CDR1 SNHLY, CDR2 FYNNEI. The CDR3 extends over 13 amino acids. DNA for the CDR3: TGTGCCAGCAGTGGCGGATTAAACTATGGCTACGCCTTC. This gives the protein CASSGGLNYGYAF. Looking up the rest from reference TRBV2 and TRBJ1-2 gives the full variable domain: EPEVTQTPSHQVTQMGQEVILRCVPISNHLYFYWYRQILGQKVEFLVSFYNNEISEKSEIFDDQFSVERPDGSNFTLKIRSTKLEDSAMYFCASSGGLNYGYAFGSGTRLTVV.

This clonotype occurred many times. This rearrangement joins TRBV10-3 to TRBJ2-3; 9 bases line up with TRBD2. The CDR3 has 17 amino acids. Germline V gene sequence: CDR1 ENHRY, CDR2 SYGVKD. The V gene end was trimmed by 8 bases and the J gene end by 5 bases; junction bases not matched to a gene: 17. CDR3 bases: TGTGCCATCGGTAAAGGGCCGGCGGGAGGGCCGGAAGATACGCAGTATTTT. It yields the protein CAIGKGPAGGPEDTQYF.

The V call is TRBV20-1, the J call TRBJ2-1; D may be TRBD1 (5 bases). In germline, CDR1 is DFQATT, CDR2 SNEGSKA (reference sequence). The CDR3 extends over 11 amino acids. V dropped 3 bases and J dropped 6 bases, with 6 bases sitting between them. CDR3 in amino acids: CSASQGNEQFF. Here the CDR3 DNA reads TGCAGTGCTAGCCAGGGCAATGAGCAGTTCTTC.

This clonotype was picked up many times. The chain couples TRBV13 to TRBJ2-3; D is unclear. V was trimmed by 0 bases and J by 4 bases, leaving 5 bases between them. The CDR3 loop spans 13 amino acids. CDR1 is PRHDT, CDR2 FYEKMQ, per germline (reference sequence). The CDR3 loop reads CASSLGAADTQYF. The DNA for the CDR3 is TGTGCCAGCAGCTTAGGTGCTGCAGATACGCAGTATTTT.

The rearrangement uses TRBV5-1 and TRBJ1-3; D call uncertain. Germline values: CDR1 SGHRS, CDR2 YFSETQ. This CDR3 has 16 residues. The V gene lost 1 base and the J gene lost 0 bases, with 11 bases spanning the gap. CDR3 in DNA: TGCGCCAGCAGCTTGACGGGGATAGACTCTGGAAACACCATATATTTT. The encoded protein is CASSLTGIDSGNTIYF.

The J gene is TRBJ2-1, the V gene TRBV10-3; a weak D match, TRBD2 (5 bases). The CDR3 has 15 amino acids. Germline assignment: CDR1 ENHRY and CDR2 SYGVKD. V was trimmed by 10 bases and J by 0 bases, leaving 16 bases between them. CDR3 coding DNA: TGTGCCACAAAAAACTCGGGGAACTCCTACAATGAGCAGTTCTTC. This encodes CATKNSGNSYNEQFF.

The chain carries TRBV28 and TRBJ2-7; 9 nucleotides line up with TRBD1. Germline V gene data show CDR1 as MDHEN and CDR2 as SYDVKM. The ends lost 9 bases at V and 6 bases at J; junction bases unmatched: 12. This CDR3 contains 14 residues. DNA of the CDR3: TGTGCCAGTTATCCGGGACAGGGTAAGGCCGAGCAGTACTTC. Protein product: CASYPGQGKAEQYF.

This clonotype appeared a few times. The genes are TRBV4-1 and TRBJ2-6; D may be TRBD1 (6 bases). Deletions cut 0 bases from V and 0 bases from J, with 12 bases between. The CDR3 covers 18 residues. Germline lookup yields CDR1 MGHRA and CDR2 YSYEKL. CDR3 bases: TGCGCCAGCAGCCAAGATCCCGGGGACACCTCTGGGGCCAACGTCCTGACTTTC. This encodes CASSQDPGDTSGANVLTF.

For this clonotype: At one end the junction does not follow the germline gene, possibly because of a read error. DNA for the CDR3: TGTGCAAGCAGTATCCGTGGTAGCGGGGGGTCAGAGACCGGGGAGCTGTTTTTT. The encoded protein is CASSIRGSGGSETGELFF. The genes are TRBV27 and TRBJ2-2; 10 nucleotides align to TRBD2. Germline CDR1 and CDR2: MNHEY and SMNVEV (reference sequence). The CDR3 is 18 residues long.

The chain links TRBV5-6 to TRBJ1-1, with 9 bases matching TRBD1. The CDR3 is made up of 16 amino acids. Germline lookup yields CDR1 SGHDT and CDR2 YYEEEE. The trim removed 3 bases at V and 1 base at J, leaving 7 bases unmatched. The CDR3, as DNA: TGTGCCAGCAGCTCTATGACAGGGGGTAAGAACACTGAAGCTTTCTTT. Translated: CASSSMTGGKNTEAFF.

The J gene is TRBJ2-3, the V gene TRBV28; 7 bases line up with TRBD2. With V trimmed by 5 bases and J by 2 bases, 4 bases remained unmatched. CDR1 is MDHEN, CDR2 SYDVKM, per germline. The CDR3 is 14 amino acids. CDR3 region: CASSTGRVTDTQYF. In DNA, the CDR3 is TGTGCCAGCAGTACGGGGAGGGTCACAGATACGCAGTATTTT.

This clonotype has only a few counts. The chain has TRBV5-4 and TRBJ2-1; D is undetermined. CDR1 is SGHNT, CDR2 YYREEE, per germline (reference sequence). The CDR3 runs 14 residues. V lost 4 bases, J lost 6 bases, and 14 bases lay in between. CDR3 sequence reads: CASSVQDRGNEQFF. The DNA of the CDR3 is TGTGCCAGCAGCGTACAAGACCGCGGCAATGAGCAGTTCTTC.

This clonotype was counted many times. The chain joins TRBV10-3 to TRBJ1-4, with a possible D match to TRBD1 (6 bases). CDR3 length: 16 amino acids. Trimming left V 2 bases short and J 4 bases short, with 14 bases between. CDR1 is ENHRY and CDR2 is SYGVKD in the germline V gene. For the CDR3, the DNA is TGTGCCATCAGTGAGCAGGGGACCTCAGATAATGAAAAACTGTTTTTT. Protein product: CAISEQGTSDNEKLFF.

V is TRBV7-9 and J is TRBJ2-1; D is perhaps TRBD2 (6 bases). Between the trimmed V and J ends, which lost 5 bases and 4 bases, there was a span of 18 bases. Germline V CDR1 and CDR2: SEHNR, FQNEAQ (reference sequence). This CDR3 spans 16 amino acids. The DNA of the CDR3 is TGTGCCAGCAGCCCCCGCGGGATAGCGGCTTACAATGAGCAGTTCTTC. Its protein product is CASSPRGIAAYNEQFF.

This sequence joins TRBV28 and TRBJ2-7, with 7 bases aligning to TRBD2. CDR1 and CDR2 (germline): MDHEN, SYDVKM. V gave up 4 bases and J gave up 1 base; unmatched junction bases: 7. The CDR3 runs to 15 residues. The CDR3 protein is CASSSGWRGSYEQYF. CDR3 nucleotide sequence: TGTGCCAGCAGTTCAGGGTGGCGGGGGTCCTACGAGCAGTACTTC.

The chain uses TRBV5-5 and TRBJ1-1, with D perhaps TRBD1 (6 bases). V was clipped by 4 bases and J by 2 bases, with 9 bases between them. Germline loops: CDR1 SGHKS, CDR2 YYEKEE (reference sequence). The CDR3 loop spans 13 amino acids. CDR3 residues: CASSQTGNTEAFF. CDR3 sequence (DNA): TGTGCCAGCAGCCAGACAGGCAACACTGAAGCTTTCTTT. The whole variable domain, remainder taken from reference TRBV5-5 and TRBJ1-1, is DAGVTQSPTHLIKTRGQQVTLRCSPISGHKSVSWYQQVLGQGPQFIFQYYEKEERGRGNFPDRFSARQFPNYSSELNVNALLLGDSALYLCASSQTGNTEAFFGQGTRLTVV.

About this clonotype itself: This may be a read error, as it is one base from a much larger clone. The chain recombines TRBV7-2 with TRBJ2-1; no clear D. This CDR3 is 15 amino acids long. The germline gives CDR1 SGHTA, CDR2 FQGNSA. CDR3 DNA sequence: TGTGACAGCAGCTTGGGCGAGAGCTCCTACAATGAGCAGTTCTTC. Its translation is CDSSLGESSYNEQFF.

This clonotype was detected a few times. The V call is TRBV7-9, the J call TRBJ2-5; D unclear. V lost 6 bases and J lost 4, with 12 bases in between. Germline V CDR1 and CDR2: SEHNR, FQNEAQ (reference sequence). CDR3 length: 13 residues. The CDR3 spells CASSFTPGETQYF. CDR3 DNA: TGTGCCAGCAGTTTTACCCCGGGAGAGACCCAGTACTTC.